A single sample gave rise to the 15 T cell receptor beta chains below, sequenced in a study of vaccination and CD4 T cells after COVID-19. Documented treatment: roughly 11-day PBMC culture with coronavirus spike peptide pools or control peptides (ViraFEST assay). These receptors have no known antigen. An Oncomine TCR Beta short-read assay was used to sequence the DNA from cultured CD4+ T cells. One entry per CDR3 protein, called by TCRdb with MiXCR from the PCR reads. The profile covers about 13,000 distinct CDR3 sequences, with 40% to 65% appearing a single time and about a sixth taken by the ten largest. Specimen: CD4+ T cells from blood, cultured in vitro. These receptor sequences come from a human donor who had recovered from COVID-19.

The table lists this clonotype with a few counts. The chain combines TRBV20-1 with TRBJ1-6; the D is unclear. Between the trimmed V and J ends, which lost 3 bases and 0 bases, there was a span of 9 bases. Germline-derived CDR1 and CDR2 are DFQATT and SNEGSKA (reference sequence). This CDR3 is 15 amino acids long. In DNA form, the CDR3 reads TGCAGTGCTAGGTCGGAGAGCTCCTATAATTCACCCCTCCACTTT. It encodes CSARSESSYNSPLHF.

J is TRBJ1-5 and V is TRBV20-1; TRBD1 is a possible D gene (5 bases). The CDR3 is made up of 14 amino acids. V shed 1 base and J shed 4 bases, with 11 bases lying between them. CDR1 and CDR2 (germline): DFQATT, SNEGSKA (reference sequence). The CDR3 here is CSARVAGQNQPQHF. The CDR3 DNA is TGCAGTGCTAGAGTTGCAGGGCAAAATCAGCCCCAGCATTTT.

The CDR3 region has the DNA TGTGCCAGCAGCGGCAGCGGAGAGACCCAGTACTTC. Translating gives CASSGSGETQYF. The J gene is TRBJ2-5, the V gene TRBV6-1; D perhaps matches TRBD2 (5 bases). The CDR3 is 12 residues long. V was clipped by 6 bases and J by 4 bases, with 9 bases between them. Germline V CDR1 and CDR2: MNHNS, SASEGT.

The V and J genes are TRBV11-2 and TRBJ2-7; D unresolved. V was cut by 0 bases and J by 3 bases, with 12 bases left in between. The CDR3 consists of 15 residues. Looked up from germline, CDR1 is SGHAT and CDR2 is FQNNGV. CDR3: CASSLDLWSLYEQYF. For the CDR3, the DNA is TGTGCCAGCAGCTTAGATCTCTGGAGTCTCTACGAGCAGTACTTC.

The chain combines TRBV21-1 with TRBJ2-7; TRBD2 is the table's D call and was not checked against the DNA. TRBV21-1 is given as a pseudogene. This CDR3 contains 12 residues. CDR3 nucleotide sequence: TGTGCCAGCAGCAAAGTACGAACCCGCAAGTACTTC. Amino acids: CASSKVRTRKYF.

The chain uses TRBV4-1 and TRBJ2-7, with TRBD2 matching 14 bases. The junction had 11 bases not matched to a gene; V was cut back by 4 bases and J by 6 bases. This CDR3 spans 17 amino acids. Germline CDR1 reads MGHRA; CDR2 reads YSYEKL. The CDR3 coding sequence is TGCGCCAGCAGCCGGGGACTAGCGGGAGCCGATTTAGTCGAGCAGTACTTC. Its translation: CASSRGLAGADLVEQYF.

The CDR3 DNA reads TGTGCCAGCAGCTTATTTCCTAGCGGGAGATCCGACAATGAGCAGTTCTTC. Protein sequence: CASSLFPSGRSDNEQFF. This chain links TRBV7-2 with TRBJ2-1, with TRBD2 matching over 10 bases. The germline V gene encodes CDR1 SGHTA and CDR2 FQGNSA. The J segment lost 5 bases and the V segment lost 2 bases, leaving 9 bases of the junction unmatched. There are 17 residues in the CDR3. Looking up the rest from reference TRBV7-2 and TRBJ2-1 gives the full variable domain: GAGVSQSPSNKVTEKGKDVELRCDPISGHTALYWYRQSLGQGLEFLIYFQGNSAPDKSGLPSDRFSAERTGGSVSTLTIQRTQQEDSAVYLCASSLFPSGRSDNEQFFGPGTRLTVL.

V is TRBV25-1 and J is TRBJ2-1; 11 bases map to TRBD2. With 5 bases clipped from V and 2 bases from J, the junction kept 5 bases outside the gene matches. Germline lookup yields CDR1 MGHDK and CDR2 SYGVNS. The CDR3 loop spans 16 amino acids. In nucleotides, the CDR3 is TGTGCCAGCAGTTTAGCGGGAGGGGCTCCCTACAATGAGCAGTTCTTC. It yields the protein CASSLAGGAPYNEQFF.

The CDR3 DNA reads TGTGCTCTCAACTACAGGTCTGTCTCTACTGAAGCTTTCTTT. It yields the protein CALNYRSVSTEAFF. The gene calls are TRBV30 and TRBJ1-1; TRBD1 is a possible D gene (5 bases). Germline assignment: CDR1 GTSNPN and CDR2 SVGIG (reference sequence). The CDR3 loop spans 14 amino acids.

Here the CDR3 DNA reads TGTGCCTCACGGGGGACTATCCGTTTCTCAGATACGCAGTATTTT. It specifies CASRGTIRFSDTQYF. This chain joins TRBV6-1 and TRBJ2-3; TRBD2 aligns across 7 bases. The CDR3 loop spans 15 amino acids. Germline V gene sequence: CDR1 MNHNS, CDR2 SASEGT. V shed 11 bases and J 4 bases; nucleotides not matched to a gene: 15.

The chain combines TRBV6-2 or TRBV6-3 with TRBJ2-5; 8 bases are a match to TRBD1. Trimming cost V 8 bases and J 6 bases; bases outside gene matches: 11. Germline CDR1 is MNHEY and CDR2 is SVGEGT. The CDR3 runs to 14 residues. The CDR3 sequence is CASGKRQGTKTQYF. Written as DNA, the CDR3 is TGTGCCAGCGGCAAACGACAGGGGACAAAGACCCAGTACTTC.

This clonotype was counted only a few times. The chain employs TRBV27 and TRBJ2-3; unclear D gene. Germline loops: CDR1 MNHEY, CDR2 SMNVEV (reference sequence). Trimming pared 6 bases from V and 0 bases from J, leaving 4 bases between. The length of the CDR3 is 12 residues. DNA for the CDR3: TGTGCCAGCAGACTGAGCACAGATACGCAGTATTTT. It specifies CASRLSTDTQYF.

In this sample, this clonotype turned up once. The V and J genes are TRBV30 and TRBJ2-1; D not certain. CDR1 is GTSNPN and CDR2 is SVGIG in the germline V gene (reference sequence). V lost 7 bases and J 3 bases, leaving 13 bases between the germline ends. The CDR3 totals 13 residues. The CDR3: CALGRPGYNEQFF. CDR3 DNA sequence: TGTGCCTTAGGACGCCCGGGCTACAATGAGCAGTTCTTC.

This chain uses TRBV20-1 with TRBJ1-5; unclear D gene. Trimming took 4 bases from V and 6 from J, leaving 13 bases between them. The germline gives CDR1 DFQATT, CDR2 SNEGSKA (reference sequence). The CDR3 consists of 13 residues. The CDR3, as DNA: TGCAGTGCTATCCGAGTTGAGGGTCAGCCCCAGCATTTT. Its protein product is CSAIRVEGQPQHF.

The rearrangement uses TRBV30 and TRBJ1-1; 7 bases match TRBD1. The CDR3 is 15 amino acids. Germline CDR1 and CDR2: GTSNPN and SVGIG (reference sequence). J gave up 5 bases and V 1 base, and 10 bases lay outside the gene matches. The DNA of the CDR3 is TGTGCCTGGAGTGGGCCGAGGACGGGACAGACTGAAGCTTTCTTT. Its translation is CAWSGPRTGQTEAFF.